This T cell receptor (beta chain) derives from a study of blood T cells in healthy people across ages. Germline V gene lookup returns CDR1 DFQATT and CDR2 SNEGSKA (reference sequence). The CDR3 is 15 amino acids. Trimming removed 0 bases at V and 10 bases at J, with 20 bases between. Primers used in a second PCR of roughly 7 to 12 cycles were a sample-barcoded 5' primer and a J-beta primer mix. TCRdb processed the 5' RACE reads anew with MiXCR; each CDR3 protein has one entry. Altogether 1.4 million or so distinct CDR3 sequences are present, 42% being singletons, with the ten largest covering approximately 4%. Donor samples were obtained from healthy Caucasian individuals from Russia, aged 6 to 90. This clonotype has more than one count but fewer than ten.

What was sequenced was blood. The chain employs TRBV20-1 and TRBJ2-3; D call uncertain. This clonotype was obtained from a woman between 18 and 29 years old in good health. CDR3 sequence reads: CSARDLSSGRPSQYF. The CDR3, as DNA: TGCAGTGCTAGAGATCTTTCTTCAGGCCGGCCTTCGCAGTATTTT.